The rows below give T cell receptor beta chains drawn from one sample of a study of early T cells in non-severe SARS-CoV-2 infection. TCRdb fed the 5' RACE reads into MiXCR, producing one record per CDR3 protein. The table has some 31,000 distinct CDR3 sequences, under 6% seen once. Sequences were obtained from whole blood. All receptors come from an adult who was a healthcare worker with PCR-confirmed SARS-CoV-2 infection or an uninfected control (not recorded which). CDR3s include the opening cysteine and the closing phenylalanine or tryptophan. D genes are given only for firm matches. Some rows mark clone size as missing; the rest say once, few, many or name a class of expanded clone.

J gene: TRBJ2-3
CDR3 length: 15
V gene: TRBV15
D gene: -
clone size: few
CDR3 DNA: TGTGCCACCAGCAGACTTCTCCGAGGGGCAGATACGCAGTATTTT
CDR3 protein: CATSRLLRGADTQYF

J gene: TRBJ2-2
CDR3 length: 14
V gene: TRBV7-3
D gene: -
clone size: few
CDR3 DNA: TGTGCCAGCAGCTTTAACGGGAGCGCCGGGGAGCTGTTTTTT
CDR3 protein: CASSFNGSAGELFF

J gene: TRBJ2-7
CDR3 length: 14
V gene: TRBV20-1
D gene: -
clone size: many
CDR3 DNA: TGCAGTGCTAGAGCGGAGAGGGGAGGTTACGAGCAGTACTTC
CDR3 protein: CSARAERGGYEQYF

J gene: TRBJ2-5
CDR3 length: 12
V gene: TRBV12-3/TRBV12-4
D gene: -
clone size: -
CDR3 DNA: TGTGCCAGCAGTCAGAGCCAAGAGACCCAGTACTTC
CDR3 protein: CASSQSQETQYF

J gene: TRBJ2-3
CDR3 length: 16
V gene: TRBV5-6
D gene: -
clone size: many
CDR3 DNA: TGTGCCAGCATCAACATGGGGCAGGCGCTCACAGATACGCAGTATTTT
CDR3 protein: CASINMGQALTDTQYF

J gene: TRBJ2-1
CDR3 length: 12
V gene: TRBV29-1
D gene: -
clone size: few
CDR3 DNA: TGCAGCGTTTATGACAGCTACAATGAGCAGTTCTTC
CDR3 protein: CSVYDSYNEQFF

J gene: TRBJ2-1
CDR3 length: 13
V gene: TRBV12-3/TRBV12-4
D gene: -
clone size: -
CDR3 DNA: TGTGCCAGCAGTTTACCGCCGGGACGGGAGCAGTTCTTC
CDR3 protein: CASSLPPGREQFF

J gene: TRBJ2-1
CDR3 length: 14
V gene: TRBV7-6
D gene: TRBD2
clone size: -
CDR3 DNA: TGTGCCAGCAGTCGACTAGCGGCATACAATGAGCAGTTCTTC
CDR3 protein: CASSRLAAYNEQFF

J gene: TRBJ2-2
CDR3 length: 12
V gene: TRBV29-1
D gene: -
clone size: many
CDR3 DNA: TGCAGCGTTGTCGTTACCACCGGGGAGCTGTTTTTT
CDR3 protein: CSVVVTTGELFF

J gene: TRBJ2-3
CDR3 length: 16
V gene: TRBV6-5
D gene: TRBD2
clone size: many
CDR3 DNA: TGTGCCAGCAGTTCCTCCATAGCGGGTTTCACAGATACGCAGTATTTT
CDR3 protein: CASSSSIAGFTDTQYF

J gene: TRBJ2-3
CDR3 length: 14
V gene: TRBV4-3
D gene: TRBD2
clone size: few
CDR3 DNA: TGCGCCAGTAAGATGCGGGAGAGCACAGATACGCAGTATTTT
CDR3 protein: CASKMRESTDTQYF

J gene: TRBJ1-1
CDR3 length: 13
V gene: TRBV12-3/TRBV12-4
D gene: -
clone size: many
CDR3 DNA: TGTGCCAGCAGTTTGGGTCCGGGAGCTGAAGCTTTCTTT
CDR3 protein: CASSLGPGAEAFF

J gene: TRBJ2-5
CDR3 length: 18
V gene: TRBV3-1
D gene: TRBD2
clone size: -
CDR3 DNA: TGTGCCAGCAGCCAATGGGGGACTAGCGGAGCCCCGGGGGAGACCCAGTACTTC
CDR3 protein: CASSQWGTSGAPGETQYF

J gene: TRBJ2-7
CDR3 length: 15
V gene: TRBV27
D gene: -
clone size: many
CDR3 DNA: TGTGCCAGCAGTAATTTAGAAGGGAGCTCCTACGAGCAGTACTTC
CDR3 protein: CASSNLEGSSYEQYF

J gene: TRBJ2-1
CDR3 length: 13
V gene: TRBV20-1
D gene: TRBD2
clone size: many
CDR3 DNA: TGCAGTGCTACCCTCACGGCGGGGGGTGAGCAGTTCTTC
CDR3 protein: CSATLTAGGEQFF

J gene: TRBJ2-5
CDR3 length: 17
V gene: TRBV29-1
D gene: TRBD2
clone size: many
CDR3 DNA: TGCAGCGTTGAAGATCGAGTGGTACTAGCGAAAAGGGGGACCCAGTACTTC
CDR3 protein: CSVEDRVVLAKRGTQYF

J gene: TRBJ2-7
CDR3 length: 14
V gene: TRBV19
D gene: TRBD1
clone size: many
CDR3 DNA: TGTGCCAGTAGTCCAACAGGGGGCTACTACGAGCAGTACTTC
CDR3 protein: CASSPTGGYYEQYF

J gene: TRBJ2-2
CDR3 length: 13
V gene: TRBV14
D gene: -
clone size: many
CDR3 DNA: TGTGCCAGCAGTCCTCAGGGGCCCGGGGAGCTGTTTTTT
CDR3 protein: CASSPQGPGELFF

J gene: TRBJ2-3
CDR3 length: 14
V gene: TRBV5-1
D gene: -
clone size: -
CDR3 DNA: TGCGCCAGCAGCTTGGGGACTAACACAGATACGCAGTATTTT
CDR3 protein: CASSLGTNTDTQYF

J gene: TRBJ2-1
CDR3 length: 14
V gene: TRBV20-1
D gene: -
clone size: few
CDR3 DNA: TGCAGTGCCTTTCCTGGACTGGCCTACAATGAGCAGTTCTTC
CDR3 protein: CSAFPGLAYNEQFF

J gene: TRBJ2-1
CDR3 length: 11
V gene: TRBV24-1
D gene: -
clone size: -
CDR3 DNA: TGTGCCACCGAGGCTTTTAGTGAGCAGTTCTTC
CDR3 protein: CATEAFSEQFF

J gene: TRBJ2-2
CDR3 length: 15
V gene: TRBV7-8
D gene: TRBD2
clone size: many
CDR3 DNA: TGTGCCAGCAGCCGAGGACTAGCGAACACCGGGGAGCTGTTTTTT
CDR3 protein: CASSRGLANTGELFF

J gene: TRBJ2-6
CDR3 length: 14
V gene: TRBV30
D gene: -
clone size: many
CDR3 DNA: TGTGCCGGACAGAGGGCTGAGGGGGCCAACGTCCTGACTTTC
CDR3 protein: CAGQRAEGANVLTF

J gene: TRBJ2-6
CDR3 length: 14
V gene: TRBV5-1
D gene: -
clone size: -
CDR3 DNA: TGCGCCAGCAGCTTGGTCTCTGGGGCCAACGTCCTGACTTTC
CDR3 protein: CASSLVSGANVLTF

J gene: TRBJ2-1
CDR3 length: 18
V gene: TRBV4-1
D gene: TRBD2
clone size: many
CDR3 DNA: TGCGCCAGCAGCCGGGGACTAGCGGGTTGGAGCTCCTACAATGAGCAGTTCTTC
CDR3 protein: CASSRGLAGWSSYNEQFF

J gene: TRBJ2-3
CDR3 length: 14
V gene: TRBV7-2
D gene: -
clone size: many
CDR3 DNA: TGTGCCAGCAGCCTCCAAGGCCGTACAGATACGCAGTATTTT
CDR3 protein: CASSLQGRTDTQYF

J gene: TRBJ1-1
CDR3 length: 13
V gene: TRBV7-2
D gene: -
clone size: many
CDR3 DNA: TGTGCCAGCAGCTTAGCGCAGAACACTGAAGCTTTCTTT
CDR3 protein: CASSLAQNTEAFF

J gene: TRBJ2-1
CDR3 length: 16
V gene: TRBV5-1
D gene: TRBD2
clone size: many
CDR3 DNA: TGCGCCAGCAGCCCGCTGACTAGCGGGAGTAGAGATGAGCAGTTCTTC
CDR3 protein: CASSPLTSGSRDEQFF